Below, 15 T cell receptor beta chains from the same sample are listed, as sequenced in a study of cytomegalovirus exposure and HLA in healthy donors listed by TCRdb under 2017. Libraries were made using the immunoSEQ multiplex PCR assay. The multiplex PCR relied on a mix of 60 forward primers for TCR Vbeta segments and 13 reverse primers for TCR Jbeta segments. TCRdb stores this immuneACCESS table with in-frame sequences only. Part of the clones is absent; in the studies checked, under half of the shortfall reflects unresolved V genes, and no reason is known for the rest. Here the sample has about 190,000 clones; 77% occur a single time. Approximately 2% of the sample goes to the ten largest clones. Material: PBMCs. The receptor source for this set is a woman in her 30s in good health and CMV-seropositive.

The V call is TRBV4-3, the J call TRBJ1-6; 8 bases fit TRBD1. Germline-derived CDR1 and CDR2 are LGHNA and YSLEER. The junction had 4 bases not matched to a gene; V was cut back by 3 bases and J by 6 bases. The CDR3 extends over 15 amino acids. The CDR3 DNA reads TGCGCCAGCAGCCAGGGGGGACAGGCTAATTCACCCCTCCACTTT. It encodes CASSQGGQANSPLHF.

This clone turned up a few times. The genes are TRBV4-3 and TRBJ1-4, with D maybe TRBD1 (6 bases). Trimming left V 4 bases short and J 3 bases short, with 12 bases between. Looked up from germline, CDR1 is LGHNA and CDR2 is YSLEER. The CDR3 runs 15 residues. The CDR3 protein is CASSPAGVPNEKLFF. The CDR3 nucleotides read TGCGCCAGCAGCCCGGCAGGGGTCCCTAATGAAAAACTGTTTTTT.

This clone was seen a single time. V gene TRBV11-2 combines with J gene TRBJ1-1; D is perhaps TRBD1 (5 bases). Germline V lookup: CDR1 SGHAT, CDR2 FQNNGV. Trimming took off 5 bases at V and 3 bases at J, with 19 bases between the two ends. This CDR3 region has 16 residues. The CDR3 sequence: CASSPLFWGRDTEAFF. In DNA, the CDR3 is TGTGCCAGCAGCCCTCTTTTTTGGGGGAGGGACACTGAAGCTTTCTTT.

This chain joins TRBV29-1 and TRBJ1-2, with D perhaps matching TRBD1 (6 bases). The CDR3 is 13 residues long. In germline, CDR1 is SQVTM, CDR2 ANQGSEA. Trimming left V 5 bases short and J 5 bases short, with 15 bases between. Here the CDR3 reads CSVPLDSEYGYTF. For the CDR3, the DNA is TGCAGCGTTCCCCTGGACAGTGAGTATGGCTACACCTTC.

The rearrangement uses TRBV19 and TRBJ2-7; 7 bases map to TRBD1. Germline CDR1 LNHDA, CDR2 SQIVND (reference sequence). V trimming: 4 bases; J trimming: 5 bases; junction bases outside the gene matches: 8. This CDR3 has 14 residues. The CDR3 coding sequence is TGTGCCAGTAGTAACAGGGGTGGGTCCCACGAGCAGTACTTC. Protein product: CASSNRGGSHEQYF.

The genes are TRBV7-9 and TRBJ1-3; tentative D call: TRBD1 (6 bases). The CDR3 totals 15 residues. Trimming shortened V by 5 bases and J by 0 bases, and 11 bases separated the two germline ends. Looked up from germline, CDR1 is SEHNR and CDR2 is FQNEAQ (reference sequence). The DNA of the CDR3 is TGTGCCAGCAGCATTCGGACAGACTCTGGAAACACCATATATTTT. Translated: CASSIRTDSGNTIYF. Filled out from reference TRBV7-9 and TRBJ1-3, the complete variable domain reads DTGVSQNPRHKITKRGQNVTFRCDPISEHNRLYWYRQTLGQGPEFLTYFQNEAQLEKSRLLSDRFSAERPKGSFSTLEIQRTEQGDSAMYLCASSIRTDSGNTIYFGEGSWLTVV.

The V and J genes are TRBV6-1 and TRBJ1-2, with 9 bases that match TRBD1. Germline lookup yields CDR1 MNHNS and CDR2 SASEGT. V lost 6 bases, J lost 5 bases, and 7 bases stayed unmatched. The CDR3 is 14 amino acids. CDR3 amino acids: CASRPDRGRYGYTF. The CDR3 DNA reads as TGTGCCAGCAGGCCGGACAGGGGAAGGTATGGCTACACCTTC.

J is TRBJ1-1 and V is TRBV28, with D perhaps TRBD1 (6 bases). The CDR3 contains 14 residues. CDR1 is MDHEN, CDR2 SYDVKM, per germline. Between the trimmed V and J ends, which lost 5 bases and 3 bases, there was a span of 13 bases. CDR3 DNA: TGTGCCAGCAGTCTAAATACAGGGTACACTGAAGCTTTCTTT. This gives the protein CASSLNTGYTEAFF.

The V and J genes are TRBV18 and TRBJ2-5, with 11 bases lining up with TRBD2. The CDR3 is 14 residues long. The germline V gene has CDR1 KGHSH and CDR2 LQKENI. Unmatched junction bases numbered 3, after V lost 4 bases and J lost 5 bases. For the CDR3, the DNA is TGTGCCAGCTCACTAGCGGGAGGGCCGGAGACCCAGTACTTC. This sequence encodes CASSLAGGPETQYF.

The chain couples TRBV18 to TRBJ1-4, with no clear D. V gave up 2 bases and J gave up 0 bases, with 13 bases separating them. The germline V gene has CDR1 KGHSH and CDR2 LQKENI. The CDR3 sequence is 17 residues long. CDR3 protein: CASSPELIASTNEKLFF. In nucleotides, the CDR3 is TGTGCCAGCTCACCAGAGTTAATAGCTTCAACTAATGAAAAACTGTTTTTT.

The chain combines TRBV30 with TRBJ1-3; D remains unclear. Looked up from germline, CDR1 is GTSNPN and CDR2 is SVGIG (reference sequence). This CDR3 has 15 amino acids. With 0 bases removed from V and 1 base from J, the gap between germline ends came to 10 bases. Written as DNA, the CDR3 is TGTGCCTGGAGTGTAACCGGAGGGTCTGGAAACACCATATATTTT. Translating it yields CAWSVTGGSGNTIYF.

The V gene is TRBV19, the J gene TRBJ2-2; the match to TRBD2 covers 11 bases. Germline lookup yields CDR1 LNHDA and CDR2 SQIVND (reference sequence). The V and J ends lost 4 bases and 5 bases, in that order; junction bases with no gene match: 0. The CDR3 covers 14 residues. CDR3 sequence: CASSRTSGTGELFF. CDR3 sequence (DNA): TGTGCCAGTAGTAGGACTAGCGGGACCGGGGAGCTGTTTTTT.

J is TRBJ1-5 and V is TRBV15, with unresolved D. Trimming cost V 1 base and J 5 bases, with 12 bases left between them. This CDR3 region has 15 residues. Germline loops: CDR1 LNHNV, CDR2 YYDKDF (reference sequence). In DNA, the CDR3 is TGTGCCACCAGCAGAGTGGGAGAAGGCTATCAGCCCCAGCATTTT. It is translated as CATSRVGEGYQPQHF. Supplemented by reference TRBV15 and TRBJ1-5, the full variable domain reads DAMVIQNPRYQVTQFGKPVTLSCSQTLNHNVMYWYQQKSSQAPKLLFHYYDKDFNNEADTPDNFQSRRPNTSFCFLDIRSPGLGDTAMYLCATSRVGEGYQPQHFGDGTRLSIL.

In its sample, this clone was seen once. The V call is TRBV5-1, the J call TRBJ1-3; 7 positions agree with TRBD1. Germline CDR1 SGHRS, CDR2 YFSETQ. The CDR3 contains 15 residues. Trimming cost V 0 bases and J 4 bases; bases outside gene matches: 4. As DNA, the CDR3 is TGCGCCAGCAGCTTGGGGGACAGCCCAGGAAACACCATATATTTT. This translates into CASSLGDSPGNTIYF.

The chain has TRBV5-4 and TRBJ2-5; 9 bases agree with TRBD2. Germline-derived CDR1 and CDR2 are SGHNT and YYREEE (reference sequence). V shed 6 bases, J shed 2 bases, and the junction held 5 bases outside the gene matches. The CDR3 runs 14 residues. CDR3 sequence (DNA): TGTGCCAGCAAAGCGGGGGGCCTACAAGAGACCCAGTACTTC. Its translation is CASKAGGLQETQYF.